These 20 T cell receptor beta chains were all obtained from the same sample, sequenced in a study of immune heterogeneity within non-small cell lung tumors. Template material for each sample was about 0.55 ug of bulk tumor genomic DNA. The authors collected several far-apart biopsies from each primary tumor during surgery. Newly diagnosed with untreated non-small cell lung cancer, the patients underwent curative surgery. In a multiplex PCR, 32 V and 13 J primers amplified TCR beta CDR3. TCRdb reprocessed the multiplex PCR reads with MiXCR, giving one entry per CDR3 protein. Of about 9,600 distinct CDR3 sequences in the sample, around 27% were seen once. Sequenced input: lung tumor tissue. These receptor sequences come from a woman aged 45-59 years with non-small cell lung cancer.

Points on this clonotype: Being one base from a much bigger clone, this may be a read error. The chain employs TRBV19 and TRBJ2-7, with 10 bases aligning to TRBD1. This CDR3 spans 15 amino acids. Germline CDR1 reads LNHDA; CDR2 reads SQIVND (reference sequence). J was trimmed by 5 bases and V by 7 bases; bases with no gene match: 11. The CDR3 nucleotides are TGTGCCAGTATGAGATCCGGGACAGGGGTCCACGAGCAGTACTTC. Translating gives CASMRSGTGVHEQYF. Looking up the rest from reference TRBV19 and TRBJ2-7 gives the full variable domain: DGGITQSPKYLFRKEGQNVTLSCEQNLNHDAMYWYRQDPGQGLRLIYYSQIVNDFQKGDIAEGYSVSREKKESFPLTVTSAQKNPTAFYLCASMRSGTGVHEQYFGPGTRLTVT.

This chain links TRBV11-1 with TRBJ1-1, with unresolved D. Trimming removed 2 bases from V and 0 bases from J, with 4 bases in between. The CDR3 extends over 13 amino acids. Per germline, CDR1 SGHAT and CDR2 FQDESV (reference sequence). In nucleotides, the CDR3 is TGTGCCAGCAGCTTATACCTGAACACTGAAGCTTTCTTT. Translated: CASSLYLNTEAFF.

The chain has TRBV2 and TRBJ2-3; D gene ambiguous. V was shortened by 4 bases and J by 3 bases, with 5 bases between the two germline ends. CDR1 SNHLY and CDR2 FYNNEI come from the germline V gene. This CDR3 spans 12 amino acids. The CDR3 bases are TGTGCCAGCAGTGTTAGAACAGATACGCAGTATTTT. Amino acid sequence: CASSVRTDTQYF.

This clonotype turned up a few times. The chain carries TRBV7-8 and TRBJ2-3, with 9 bases matching TRBD2. V shed 5 bases and J 5 bases; nucleotides not matched to a gene: 11. The CDR3 runs to 16 residues. In germline, CDR1 is SGHVS, CDR2 FQNEAQ. In DNA form, the CDR3 reads TGTGCCAGCAGCCGGCGGGGTGCGGGGGGGGGAGATACGCAGTATTTT. Translating gives CASSRRGAGGGDTQYF.

The V call is TRBV6-2 or TRBV6-3, the J call TRBJ1-1; a weak D match, TRBD1 (6 bases). V lost 6 bases to trimming and J lost 3 bases, with 20 bases between them. Germline CDR1 MNHEY, CDR2 SVGEGT. The CDR3 runs 16 residues. The CDR3 spells CASSYTVTSGDTEAFF. The CDR3 nucleotides are TGTGCCAGCAGCTATACTGTGACGTCAGGGGACACTGAAGCTTTCTTT.

The chain is built from TRBV12-3 or TRBV12-4 and TRBJ2-2; TRBD1 agrees at 7 bases. The CDR3 sequence is 14 residues long. With 6 bases clipped from V and 5 bases from J, the junction kept 6 bases outside the gene matches. The CDR3 sequence: CASSPTGRTGELFF. The CDR3 bases are TGTGCCAGCAGCCCGACAGGGCGGACCGGGGAGCTGTTTTTT.

In its sample, this clonotype ranks as medium-sized. The rearrangement joins TRBV28 to TRBJ1-3; TRBD1 matches at 7 bases. Per the germline V gene, CDR1 is MDHEN and CDR2 is SYDVKM. The CDR3 totals 15 residues. V shed 5 bases and J 4 bases; nucleotides not matched to a gene: 8. The CDR3 here is CASSHTGALGNTIYF. The CDR3 DNA follows: TGTGCCAGCAGTCACACAGGGGCTCTGGGAAACACCATATATTTT.

There are many counts of this clonotype. The CDR3 spells CASSLGSGGTEAFF. In DNA, the CDR3 is TGTGCCAGCAGTTTAGGTTCCGGTGGCACTGAAGCTTTCTTT. V and J are TRBV12-3 or TRBV12-4 and TRBJ1-1; D gene unclear. Trimming stripped 1 base from V and 4 bases from J, with 10 bases between. This CDR3 has 14 residues.

This clonotype was observed many times. The chain is built from TRBV11-1 and TRBJ2-1, with D possibly being TRBD1 (6 bases). The CDR3 is 15 amino acids. V was pared by 5 bases and J by 1 base, with 12 bases between. CDR1 is SGHAT and CDR2 is FQDESV in the germline V gene (reference sequence). CDR3 loop: CASSTGTISYNEQFF. CDR3 nucleotides: TGTGCCAGCAGCACCGGGACAATATCCTACAATGAGCAGTTCTTC.

This clonotype appeared many times. This sequence joins TRBV20-1 and TRBJ1-2, with 9 bases identical to TRBD1. The trim removed 0 bases at V and 6 bases at J, leaving 11 bases unmatched. From germline, CDR1 is DFQATT and CDR2 SNEGSKA (reference sequence). CDR3 length: 16 amino acids. DNA for the CDR3: TGCAGTGCTAGAGATAGCCCCGGGACAGGGAACCATGGCTACACCTTC. Translating gives CSARDSPGTGNHGYTF.

The chain employs TRBV15 and TRBJ1-1; the match to TRBD1 covers 8 bases. J gave up 4 bases and V 0 bases, and 4 bases lay outside the gene matches. The CDR3 runs to 15 residues. CDR1 and CDR2 from the germline V gene are LNHNV and YYDKDF (reference sequence). In nucleotides, the CDR3 is TGTGCCACCAGCAGAGATACAGGGGGGTCCACTGAAGCTTTCTTT. Its protein is CATSRDTGGSTEAFF.

Remarks on this clonotype: A much larger clone differs from this one at a single base, so this may be a read error. The V and J genes are TRBV28 and TRBJ2-5; a weak D match, TRBD1 (5 bases). The germline gives CDR1 MDHEN, CDR2 SYDVKM. V was pared by 9 bases and J by 5 bases, with 28 bases between. The CDR3 consists of 17 residues. In DNA, the CDR3 is TGTGCCAGAAGAACCACCGTCAGGGCCATGTCAAGGGAGACCCAGTACTTC. Translating gives CARRTTVRAMSRETQYF.

As for this clonotype: This could be a read error, since a much larger clone is one nucleotide away. In DNA, the CDR3 is TGTGCCAGCAGCTTGGGTCAGGAATACGAGCAGTACTTC. It encodes CASSLGQEYEQYF. The chain couples TRBV5-6 to TRBJ2-7; D not resolved. CDR3 length: 13 amino acids. V lost 0 bases, J lost 4 bases, and 8 bases lay in between. From germline, CDR1 is SGHDT and CDR2 YYEEEE.

This clonotype occurred many times. The chain joins TRBV28 to TRBJ1-5; weak D call: TRBD1 (6 bases). Trimming stripped 3 bases from V and 4 bases from J, with 19 bases between. The germline CDR1 and CDR2 sequences are MDHEN and SYDVKM. This CDR3 has 17 residues. The CDR3 reads CASSFPPQGRGNQPQHF. The CDR3, as DNA: TGTGCCAGCAGTTTCCCCCCTCAGGGGAGGGGTAATCAGCCCCAGCATTTT.

This clonotype qualifies as medium-sized. The chain employs TRBV20-1 and TRBJ2-3, with D unclear. The germline CDR1 and CDR2 sequences are DFQATT and SNEGSKA (reference sequence). With 3 bases removed from V and 1 base from J, the gap between germline ends came to 5 bases. The CDR3 runs to 12 residues. Here the CDR3 DNA reads TGCAGTGCTAGCGAGGGCACAGATACGCAGTATTTT. Translating it yields CSASEGTDTQYF.

This clonotype was seen repeatedly, ten times or more. V usage is TRBV7-8 and J usage is TRBJ1-5; TRBD1 matches at 8 bases. The J segment lost 9 bases and the V segment lost 5 bases, leaving 9 bases of the junction unmatched. Per germline, CDR1 SGHVS and CDR2 FQNEAQ. There are 14 residues in the CDR3. CDR3 DNA sequence: TGTGCCAGCAGCCGAGACAGGGGAATTACGCCCCAGCATTTT. Its protein is CASSRDRGITPQHF.

Judged by abundance, this clonotype is medium-sized. The chain combines TRBV27 with TRBJ1-1; 9 bases map to TRBD1. The CDR3 has 13 residues. Unmatched junction bases numbered 3, after V lost 6 bases and J lost 4 bases. CDR1 is MNHEY and CDR2 is SMNVEV in the germline V gene (reference sequence). The chain's CDR3 is CASRDRGSTEAFF. The CDR3 DNA follows: TGTGCCAGCAGGGACAGGGGTAGCACTGAAGCTTTCTTT.

This clonotype is termed medium-sized (0.01 to 0.1%). The rearrangement links TRBV11-2 to TRBJ2-1; D might be TRBD2 (5 bases). Germline V CDR1 and CDR2: SGHAT, FQNNGV. V gave up 5 bases and J gave up 3 bases, with 20 bases separating them. The CDR3 length is 17 residues. The CDR3 DNA sequence: TGTGCCAGCAGCCCCCAACCCCCAAGCGGATACTACAATGAGCAGTTCTTC. Translation gives CASSPQPPSGYYNEQFF.

This clonotype has at least ten counts. The V gene is TRBV3-1, the J gene TRBJ2-5, with TRBD2 matching 14 bases. The junction had 11 bases not matched to a gene; V was cut back by 3 bases and J by 5 bases. The CDR3 extends over 18 amino acids. From germline, CDR1 is LGHDT and CDR2 YNNKEL (reference sequence). The CDR3: CASSQTGTSGGWGETQYF. The CDR3 nucleotides read TGTGCCAGCAGCCAGACCGGGACTAGCGGGGGTTGGGGGGAGACCCAGTACTTC.

About this clonotype: A much larger clonotype is one base distant, so this may be a read error. The chain combines TRBV6-1 with TRBJ1-1; no reliable D call. CDR3 length: 15 amino acids. Germline loops: CDR1 MNHNS, CDR2 SASEGT. Written as DNA, the CDR3 is TGTGCCAGCAGTGGGGCCCTGGTTCAGAACACTCAAGCTTTCTTT. The encoded protein is CASSGALVQNTQAFF.